This entry features one T cell receptor (beta chain) sequence. The target antigen is unknown. The germline gives CDR1 SNHLY, CDR2 FYNNEI. Trimming left V 1 base short and J 8 bases short, with 18 bases between. This CDR3 contains 16 residues. The data derive from a study of T cell responses to AZD1222 COVID-19 vaccine. Study-level information: Combined were second doses at about 4 or about 12 weeks. General observations from the study: Donors were largely white British and mainly female; clonal diversity was possibly underestimated.

Data came from immunoSEQ multiplex PCR; TCRdb stores just in-frame clones and leaves some out. The sample lists around 58,000 clones, more than 65% occurring once. The TCR originated in an adult in good health. The chain is built from TRBV2 and TRBJ2-1; TRBD2 might be the D (6 bases). The sequencing used peripheral blood, collected on day 0 of AZD1222 vaccination. This CDR3 is CASSEEMTSGLYEQFF. CDR3 nucleotides: TGTGCCAGCAGTGAAGAGATGACTAGTGGGCTGTATGAGCAGTTCTTC.